These 16 T cell receptor beta chains came from one sample sequenced in a study of OX40 agonist ivuxolimab in advanced cancers. The data were produced by immunoSEQ multiplex PCR, yet TCRdb's version contains in-frame clones alone and is incomplete. The table lists around 120,000 clones, around 91% of them singletons, with under 0.7% in the top ten. Material: CD4+ or CD8+ T cells sorted from blood, obtained in a trial of the OX40 agonist ivuxolimab. All receptors derive from an adult with an advanced solid tumor such as melanoma, head and neck, liver or kidney cancer.

V and J are TRBV28 and TRBJ1-2; the D is unclear. From germline, CDR1 is MDHEN and CDR2 SYDVKM. This CDR3 spans 13 amino acids. Between the trimmed V and J ends, which lost 5 bases and 8 bases, there was a span of 15 bases. DNA for the CDR3: TGTGCCAGCAGTACACCGATCTATTTGGGCTACACCTTC. Amino acid sequence: CASSTPIYLGYTF.

The gene calls are TRBV7-3 and TRBJ2-5; weak D call: TRBD1 (6 bases). This CDR3 contains 13 residues. V shed 5 bases and J shed 2 bases, with 9 bases lying between them. Germline CDR1 SGHTA, CDR2 FQGTGA. The CDR3 DNA is TGTGCCAGCAGCCCCGGACAGCAAGAGACCCAGTACTTC. Its translation: CASSPGQQETQYF.

V and J are TRBV14 and TRBJ2-3, with 9 nucleotides matching TRBD2. CDR1 SGHDN and CDR2 FVKESK come from the germline V gene. Trimming removed 4 bases from V and 7 bases from J; junction bases left unmatched: 6. The CDR3 runs 14 residues. The CDR3, as DNA: TGTGCCAGCAGCCTTAGCGGGGGCCGAAATACGCAGTATTTT. This sequence encodes CASSLSGGRNTQYF.

The chain links TRBV29-1 to TRBJ1-1; D not resolved. This CDR3 contains 11 residues. The ends were cut back, 7 bases at V and 6 bases at J, with 12 bases in the middle. Germline V lookup: CDR1 SQVTM, CDR2 ANQGSEA. The CDR3 reads CSGAELAEAFF. CDR3 nucleotide sequence: TGCAGCGGAGCCGAGCTAGCTGAAGCTTTCTTT.

The V gene is TRBV30, the J gene TRBJ1-1; D unclear. V lost 4 bases and J lost 4, with 13 bases in between. Germline CDR1 reads GTSNPN; CDR2 reads SVGIG (reference sequence). There are 13 residues in the CDR3. The CDR3 protein is CAWKLGSSTEAFF. The CDR3 nucleotides read TGTGCCTGGAAACTGGGAAGCAGCACTGAAGCTTTCTTT.

This clone came up once. This chain links TRBV19 with TRBJ1-4, with 7 bases lining up with TRBD1. J was trimmed by 6 bases and V by 7 bases; bases with no gene match: 11. CDR3 length equals 15 residues. Germline V CDR1 and CDR2: LNHDA, SQIVND (reference sequence). CDR3 region: CASTGLTGIDEKLFF. The DNA of the CDR3 is TGTGCCAGTACCGGCTTGACAGGGATTGATGAAAAACTGTTTTTT.

This clone was recorded only once. J is TRBJ1-1 and V is TRBV7-9; tentatively, D is TRBD1 (5 bases). Germline CDR1 and CDR2: SEHNR and FQNEAQ (reference sequence). V was shortened by 1 base and J by 8 bases, with 20 bases between the two germline ends. CDR3 length: 16 residues. CDR3 sequence: CASSLVMAAGDAEAFF. Written as DNA, the CDR3 is TGTGCCAGCAGCTTAGTAATGGCTGCGGGGGACGCAGAAGCTTTCTTT.

In this sample, this clone turned up a few times. The genes are TRBV30 and TRBJ1-5; D may be TRBD1 (6 bases). V dropped 1 base and J dropped 8 bases, with 12 bases sitting between them. The CDR3 sequence is 13 residues long. The germline CDR1 and CDR2 sequences are GTSNPN and SVGIG (reference sequence). The DNA for the CDR3 is TGTGCCTGGAGTGGACAGGTCCGGGAGCCCCAGCATTTT. It specifies CAWSGQVREPQHF. Based on the CDR3 plus reference TRBV30 and TRBJ1-5, the full variable domain is SQTIHQWPATLVQPVGSPLSLECTVEGTSNPNLYWYRQAAGRGLQLLFYSVGIGQISSEVPQNLSASRPQDRQFILSSKKLLLSDSGFYLCAWSGQVREPQHFGDGTRLSIL.

The chain links TRBV28 to TRBJ2-5; 10 nucleotides align to TRBD1. The CDR3 consists of 14 residues. CDR1 and CDR2 (germline): MDHEN, SYDVKM. J gave up 5 bases and V 11 bases, and 11 bases lay outside the gene matches. The CDR3 loop reads CAAARDRGGETQYF. In nucleotides, the CDR3 is TGTGCCGCCGCGAGGGACAGGGGAGGGGAGACCCAGTACTTC.

J is TRBJ2-7 and V is TRBV7-2; a weak D match, TRBD2 (6 bases). Trimming left V 5 bases short and J 7 bases short, with 15 bases between. Germline loops: CDR1 SGHTA, CDR2 FQGNSA. The CDR3 is 13 amino acids. The CDR3 DNA follows: TGTGCCAGCAGCAGACCGGAGGGGAAAGAGCAGTACTTC. Protein product: CASSRPEGKEQYF.

This clone has just a few counts. The chain has TRBV29-1 and TRBJ2-7; 7 bases match TRBD1. V shed 4 bases, J shed 5 bases, and the junction held 5 bases outside the gene matches. The CDR3 consists of 12 residues. Looked up from germline, CDR1 is SQVTM and CDR2 is ANQGSEA. CDR3 nucleotide sequence: TGCAGCGTTGCGAGACAGGGCCACGAGCAGTACTTC. This gives the protein CSVARQGHEQYF.

The genes are TRBV14 and TRBJ1-2; D remains unclear. Germline V gives CDR1 SGHDN, CDR2 FVKESK. The ends were cut back, 4 bases at V and 0 bases at J, with 6 bases in the middle. The CDR3 is 13 residues long. The CDR3 loop reads CASSPRTNYGYTF. The CDR3 nucleotides are TGTGCCAGCAGCCCCAGAACTAACTATGGCTACACCTTC.

In this sample, this clone turned up a few times. For the CDR3, the DNA is TGTGCCAGCAGTTTAGGAGCCCCATATGGCTACACCTTC. Translated, it gives CASSLGAPYGYTF. The J gene is TRBJ1-2, the V gene TRBV6-5; D not certain. Germline V lookup: CDR1 MNHEY, CDR2 SVGAGI. This CDR3 is 13 amino acids long. Trimming took off 4 bases at V and 5 bases at J, with 11 bases between the two ends.

V gene TRBV7-3 combines with J gene TRBJ2-1, with TRBD2 matching over 7 bases. J was trimmed by 2 bases and V by 2 bases; bases with no gene match: 12. This CDR3 has 18 amino acids. Germline V CDR1 and CDR2: SGHTA, FQGTGA. For the CDR3, the DNA is TGTGCCAGCAGCTTACGTGGGGGACTACAGCCCCCCTACAATGAGCAGTTCTTC. Its protein is CASSLRGGLQPPYNEQFF. Filled out from reference TRBV7-3 and TRBJ2-1, the complete variable domain reads GAGVSQTPSNKVTEKGKYVELRCDPISGHTALYWYRQSLGQGPEFLIYFQGTGAADDSGLPNDRFFAVRPEGSVSTLKIQRTERGDSAVYLCASSLRGGLQPPYNEQFFGPGTRLTVL.

As DNA, the CDR3 is TGTGCCAGCAGCTTAGTATCAAGAGAACACGAGCAGTACTTC. Its protein is CASSLVSREHEQYF. The chain has TRBV7-8 and TRBJ2-7; D call uncertain. Germline V CDR1 and CDR2: SGHVS, FQNEAQ. Trimming left V 1 base short and J 5 bases short, with 12 bases between. This CDR3 contains 14 residues.

V usage is TRBV7-6 and J usage is TRBJ2-3, with a possible D match to TRBD1 (5 bases). V lost 5 bases to trimming and J lost 2 bases, with 8 bases between them. CDR1 is SGHVS, CDR2 FNYEAQ, per germline. CDR3 length: 13 residues. CDR3 in DNA: TGTGCCAGCAGCCCAGGGATCACAGATACGCAGTATTTT. Translated: CASSPGITDTQYF.